This TCR beta chain was recovered during a study of CD8+CD57+ T cells in acquired aplastic anemia. According to the study, genomic DNA was the template for TCR beta VDJ and CDR3 profiling. TCRdb re-called the reads through MiXCR, storing one row per CDR3 protein. The table shows roughly 86,000 distinct CDR3 sequences, with over 35% occurring only once. General study results and limits: Any difference that existed in CD8+ Simpson's diversity between patients and controls was not significant.

Many counts were recorded for this clonotype. Its antigen is unidentified. Trimming removed 3 bases at V and 7 bases at J, with 18 bases between. The CDR3 has 15 amino acids. CDR1 DFQATT and CDR2 SNEGSKA come from the germline V gene (reference sequence). The sequence came from a human donor in good health, serving as a control. The sample consisted of sorted CD4+, CD8+, or CD8+CD57+ T cells (not recorded which) from PBMCs. The V call is TRBV20-1, the J call TRBJ2-2; D possibly corresponds to TRBD2 (6 bases). The CDR3 spells CSASGSGETVGELFF. The CDR3 nucleotides are TGCAGTGCTAGTGGGTCGGGAGAGACGGTCGGGGAGCTGTTTTTT.